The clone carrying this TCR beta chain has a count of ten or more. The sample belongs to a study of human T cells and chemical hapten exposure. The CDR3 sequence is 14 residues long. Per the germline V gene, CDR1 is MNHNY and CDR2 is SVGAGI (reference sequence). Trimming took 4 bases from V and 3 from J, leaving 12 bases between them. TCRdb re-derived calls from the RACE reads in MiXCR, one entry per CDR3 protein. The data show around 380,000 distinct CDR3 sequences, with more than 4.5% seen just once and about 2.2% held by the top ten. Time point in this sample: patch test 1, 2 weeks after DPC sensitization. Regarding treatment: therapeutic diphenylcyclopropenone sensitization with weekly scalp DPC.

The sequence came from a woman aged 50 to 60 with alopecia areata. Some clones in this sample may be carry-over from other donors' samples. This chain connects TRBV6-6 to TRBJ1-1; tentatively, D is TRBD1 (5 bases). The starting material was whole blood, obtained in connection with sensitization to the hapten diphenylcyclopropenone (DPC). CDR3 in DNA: TGTGCCAGCAGTTCGGAACAGGAGTACACTGAAGCTTTCTTT. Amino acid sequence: CASSSEQEYTEAFF.